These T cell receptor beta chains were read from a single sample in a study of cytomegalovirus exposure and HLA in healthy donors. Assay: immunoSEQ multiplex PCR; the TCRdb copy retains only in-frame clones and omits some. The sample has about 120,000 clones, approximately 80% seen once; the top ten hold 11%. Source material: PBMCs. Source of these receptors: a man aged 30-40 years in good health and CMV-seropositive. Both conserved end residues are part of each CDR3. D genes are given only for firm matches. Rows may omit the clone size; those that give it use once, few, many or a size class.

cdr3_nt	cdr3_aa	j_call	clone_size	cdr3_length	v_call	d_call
TGTGCCAGCAGTTGGACAGGGGCGAATAGCAATCAGCCCCAGCATTTT	CASSWTGANSNQPQHF	TRBJ1-5	-	16	TRBV27	TRBD1
TGTGCCAGCAGCCAAGAAAGAGCGGGAGTTGGTGAGACCCAGTACTTC	CASSQERAGVGETQYF	TRBJ2-5	few	16	TRBV14	TRBD2
TGTGCCAGCAGTTACTCGAGTGTCGACGGGGAGCTGTTTTTT	CASSYSSVDGELFF	TRBJ2-2	once	14	TRBV6-6	-
TGTGCCATCAGTGTGGGACAGGGTCGTGAAAAACTGTTTTTT	CAISVGQGREKLFF	TRBJ1-4	-	14	TRBV10-3	TRBD1
TGTGCCAGCAGCTTAGGGCAGGGGTCTGGAAACACCATATATTTT	CASSLGQGSGNTIYF	TRBJ1-3	-	15	TRBV7-8	-
TGCGCCAGCAGCTGGGACGGACTATCTGGAAACACCATATATTTT	CASSWDGLSGNTIYF	TRBJ1-3	-	15	TRBV5-1	-
TGTGCCACCAGGAGCGGGGCTGCGGGAGGAATAGATACGCAGTATTTT	CATRSGAAGGIDTQYF	TRBJ2-3	-	16	TRBV10-3	TRBD2
TGTGCCAGCAGTGACCAGGCGGGTGAAAAACTGTTTTTT	CASSDQAGEKLFF	TRBJ1-4	-	13	TRBV6-4	-
TGCGCCAGCAGTGTGCCAGGGTACGAGCAGTACTTC	CASSVPGYEQYF	TRBJ2-7	-	12	TRBV10-2	-
TGTGCCAGCAGCTTAGGACTAGCGGGAGACGTGGAGACCCAGTACTTC	CASSLGLAGDVETQYF	TRBJ2-5	-	16	TRBV5-4	TRBD2
TGTGCCAGCAGGAAACCGGGACAGGGGTCCAATGAGCAGTTCTTC	CASRKPGQGSNEQFF	TRBJ2-1	-	15	TRBV5-4	TRBD1
TGCGCCAGCAGCCAAGAAGGGGAGGCCACTGAAGCTTTCTTT	CASSQEGEATEAFF	TRBJ1-1	-	14	TRBV5-1	-
TGCGCCAGCAGCTTCGGACAGACTGAAGCTTTCTTT	CASSFGQTEAFF	TRBJ1-1	-	12	TRBV5-1	-
TGTGCTAGTGGTTTGGGACAAGGTAATCACGAGCAGTACTTC	CASGLGQGNHEQYF	TRBJ2-7	-	14	TRBV12-5	-
TGTGCCAGCAGCGTAGATCCTCGCGGTAGCTCCTACGAGCAGTACTTC	CASSVDPRGSSYEQYF	TRBJ2-7	-	16	TRBV9	-
TGTGCCAGCAGCTTAGGGACAGGGGGGGACAATCAGCCCCAGCATTTT	CASSLGTGGDNQPQHF	TRBJ1-5	once	16	TRBV7-9	TRBD1
TGCGCCAGCAGCTCAGCGGAAAGCTCCTACAATGAGCAGTTCTTC	CASSSAESSYNEQFF	TRBJ2-1	-	15	TRBV5-1	-
TGTGCCAGCAGCCAACCGACAGGGGGAGAGACCCAGTACTTC	CASSQPTGGETQYF	TRBJ2-5	-	14	TRBV6-6	TRBD1
TGTGCCAGTAGTACGACTAGCCTCGAGCAGTACTTC	CASSTTSLEQYF	TRBJ2-7	-	12	TRBV19	TRBD2
TGTGCCAGCAGCTTACGGGACGAGCAGTACTTC	CASSLRDEQYF	TRBJ2-7	-	11	TRBV7-8	-
TGTGCCAGCAGCTCCAACCCGGGTCGAGAGCAGTACTTC	CASSSNPGREQYF	TRBJ2-7	once	13	TRBV7-9	-
TGCGCCAGCAGCTTGGGGGGTAGCGGGAGTGGGAATGAGCAGTTCTTC	CASSLGGSGSGNEQFF	TRBJ2-1	once	16	TRBV5-1	TRBD2
TGTGCCAGCAGCTCTTTTAGCGGGAATCTCGCGTCCGAGCAGTTCTTC	CASSSFSGNLASEQFF	TRBJ2-1	-	16	TRBV5-4	TRBD2
TGTGCCAGCAGTTTATGGGGTAGCGGGAGTGTGACCTACGAGCAGTACTTC	CASSLWGSGSVTYEQYF	TRBJ2-7	-	17	TRBV27	TRBD2
TGTGCCAGCAGTTACTCGATGGACAGGGGAGAATTCGAGCAGTACTTC	CASSYSMDRGEFEQYF	TRBJ2-7	-	16	TRBV6-6	TRBD1
TGCGCCAGCAGGTTGACTAGCGGGGCGGTAGATACGCAGTATTTT	CASRLTSGAVDTQYF	TRBJ2-3	-	15	TRBV10-2	TRBD2
TGTGCCAGCACTCCCAACAGGGGGAGGTTTGGCTACACCTTC	CASTPNRGRFGYTF	TRBJ1-2	-	14	TRBV6-1	TRBD1
TGTGCCAGCAGCCAACGGGGACTAGCGTACAATGAGCAGTTCTTC	CASSQRGLAYNEQFF	TRBJ2-1	-	15	TRBV13	TRBD2
TGTGCCAGCAGCTTAATAGTAGGGACTAGCGTGACATCTCGAAATCATCCCAATGAGCAGTTCTTC	CASSLIVGTSVTSRNHPNEQFF	TRBJ2-1	-	22	TRBV7-3	TRBD2
TGTGCCAGCAGCCCGAGCCGGGGGACAGCGCCTCGCTACGAGCAGTACTTC	CASSPSRGTAPRYEQYF	TRBJ2-7	-	17	TRBV7-2	-
TGTGCCAGCAGCCTAGGGACTAGCGGAGACGGGGAGCTGTTTTTT	CASSLGTSGDGELFF	TRBJ2-2	-	15	TRBV7-3	TRBD2
TGTGCCAGCAGAAGACAGAAAACCCCATCCTACGAGCAGTACTTC	CASRRQKTPSYEQYF	TRBJ2-7	-	15	TRBV6-5	-
TGTGCCAGCAGGTGGGGGGCTAGCGGGAGCTACGAGCAGTACTTC	CASRWGASGSYEQYF	TRBJ2-7	few	15	TRBV7-2	TRBD2
TGTGCCAGCAGCTTAGGGGCAGGGGCCTACGAGCAGTACTTC	CASSLGAGAYEQYF	TRBJ2-7	-	14	TRBV7-2	-
TGTGCCAGCAGTCCGGGGGGGTCAGATACGCAGTATTTT	CASSPGGSDTQYF	TRBJ2-3	many	13	TRBV6-1	TRBD2
TGTGCCAGCAGTCGCCTAGCGGGAGCCGACAATGAGCAGTTCTTC	CASSRLAGADNEQFF	TRBJ2-1	-	15	TRBV6-4	TRBD2
TGTGCCAGCAGCGTAGGACTAGCGGGACTCTACGAGCAGTACTTC	CASSVGLAGLYEQYF	TRBJ2-7	once	15	TRBV9	TRBD2
TGTGCCAGCAGCATGGGACAGGGCCTGTCCTACGAGCAGTACTTC	CASSMGQGLSYEQYF	TRBJ2-7	-	15	TRBV9	TRBD1
TGTGCCAGCGGCGGGGGGACCTACGAGCAGTACTTC	CASGGGTYEQYF	TRBJ2-7	-	12	TRBV27	TRBD2
TGTGCAACAAAAGGAGACTCTGGGGCCAACGTCCTGACTTTC	CATKGDSGANVLTF	TRBJ2-6	-	14	TRBV15	-
TGTGCCAGCAGCCGGACGTTGCGGCTGGGGGGAGAGACCCAGTACTTC	CASSRTLRLGGETQYF	TRBJ2-5	-	16	TRBV7-2	-
TGTGCCACACAGCAACCTGGTGCAGTCTCCCACTATGGCTACACCTTC	CATQQPGAVSHYGYTF	TRBJ1-2	-	16	TRBV28	-
TGTGCCAGCAGCGTTAGAGGGGTAGCGGGAGAAGAGACCCAGTACTTC	CASSVRGVAGEETQYF	TRBJ2-5	-	16	TRBV9	TRBD2
TGCGCCAGCAGCCAAGATGGCGGGTTCGGCTACGAGCAGTACTTC	CASSQDGGFGYEQYF	TRBJ2-7	few	15	TRBV4-3	-
TGTGCCTTTGGGACAGGGGTGGAGACCCAGTACTTC	CAFGTGVETQYF	TRBJ2-5	-	12	TRBV30	TRBD1
TGTGCTAGCAGCCGCGGGATAGCAGGAAACAATGAGCAGTTCTTC	CASSRGIAGNNEQFF	TRBJ2-1	once	15	TRBV7-7	-
TGTGCCAGTAGTATGGAAGAGCGGGCCGTCCCCTGGGTACCGTACTTC	CASSMEERAVPWVPYF	TRBJ2-7	-	16	TRBV19	-
TGTGCCAGCAGCGCGAGGGACAGGCAGGCTCACACCATATATTTT	CASSARDRQAHTIYF	TRBJ1-3	-	15	TRBV9	TRBD1
TGTGCCATCAGTGTACAGGATTATGGCTACACCTTC	CAISVQDYGYTF	TRBJ1-2	-	12	TRBV10-3	-
TGTGCCAGCAGCTTAGGGACTAGCGGGGAGAATCTAGCCAAAAACATTCAGTACTTC	CASSLGTSGENLAKNIQYF	TRBJ2-4	-	19	TRBV11-2	TRBD2
TGTGCCAGCCTTTCCCGGGACAGGGGCAATGAGCAGTTCTTC	CASLSRDRGNEQFF	TRBJ2-1	-	14	TRBV2	TRBD1
TGTGCCAGCAGCTTGGGACAGGCCGCTAGCAATCAGCCCCAGCATTTT	CASSLGQAASNQPQHF	TRBJ1-5	-	16	TRBV5-5	-
TGCAGCGTTCGGGGAGATAACTATGGCTACACCTTC	CSVRGDNYGYTF	TRBJ1-2	once	12	TRBV29-1	-
TGTGCCAGCAGCGTAGGGGCCCTCCAGGGAAGCTCCTACAATGAGCAGTTCTTC	CASSVGALQGSSYNEQFF	TRBJ2-1	-	18	TRBV9	-
TGTGCCAGCAGCCAATTCTCTGGGGCCAACGTCCTGACTTTC	CASSQFSGANVLTF	TRBJ2-6	-	14	TRBV7-3	-